The sequence of this T cell receptor (beta chain) was determined in a study of T cells in Graves' hyperthyroidism and ophthalmopathy. V dropped 0 bases and J dropped 5 bases, with 7 bases sitting between them. The CDR3 sequence is 14 residues long. The source material, RNA transcripts, was used to amplify TCR beta CDR3 regions. The HTBI primer set drove a first-round RT-PCR of the TCR CDR3. Each CDR3 protein gets one entry after TCRdb re-called the multiplex PCR reads with MiXCR. The table shows 94,000 or so distinct CDR3 sequences, with roughly 56% occurring only once. Sequences were obtained from blood. This TCR was sampled from a woman between 40 and 50 years old with Graves' hyperthyroidism. The chain has TRBV12-3 or TRBV12-4 and TRBJ1-4; TRBD1 might be the D (5 bases). CDR3 sequence reads: CASSLAGGNEKLFF. The CDR3 coding sequence is TGTGCCAGCAGTTTAGCGGGGGGAAATGAAAAACTGTTTTTT.